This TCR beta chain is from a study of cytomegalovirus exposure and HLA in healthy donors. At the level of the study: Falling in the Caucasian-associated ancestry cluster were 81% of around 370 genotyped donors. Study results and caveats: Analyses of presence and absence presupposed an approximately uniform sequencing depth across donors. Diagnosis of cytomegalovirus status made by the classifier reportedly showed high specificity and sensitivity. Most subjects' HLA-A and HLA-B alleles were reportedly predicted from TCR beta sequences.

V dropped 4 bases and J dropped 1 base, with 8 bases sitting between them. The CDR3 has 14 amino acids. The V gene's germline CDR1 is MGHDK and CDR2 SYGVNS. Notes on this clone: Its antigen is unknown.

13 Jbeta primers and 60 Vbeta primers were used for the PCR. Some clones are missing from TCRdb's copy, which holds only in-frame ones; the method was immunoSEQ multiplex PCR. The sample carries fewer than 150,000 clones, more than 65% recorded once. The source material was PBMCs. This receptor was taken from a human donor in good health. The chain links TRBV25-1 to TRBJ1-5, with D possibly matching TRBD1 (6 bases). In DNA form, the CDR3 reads TGTGCCAGCAGTGCAGGGGTGAGCAATCAGCCCCAGCATTTT. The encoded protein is CASSAGVSNQPQHF.